This note documents a single TCR beta chain sequence. V lost 2 bases, J lost 3 bases, and 4 bases stayed unmatched. The CDR3 extends over 17 amino acids. Germline CDR1 reads SGHVS; CDR2 reads FNYEAQ. Some clones are missing from TCRdb's copy, which holds only in-frame ones; the method was immunoSEQ multiplex PCR. Of 250,000 or so clones in the sample, under 85% were seen once. This sample is drawn from a study of blood T cell repertoires in COVID-19. Study summary: Sites in the United States, Italy and Spain provided acute and convalescent COVID-19 samples.

Specimen: peripheral blood. This rearrangement joins TRBV7-6 to TRBJ2-2; 12 bases agree with TRBD2. The receptor was isolated from a human donor in a cohort sampled during active COVID-19. CDR3 in amino acids: CASSLPSGRAHTGELFF. The CDR3 nucleotides are TGTGCCAGCAGCTTACCTAGCGGGAGGGCCCACACCGGGGAGCTGTTTTTT.